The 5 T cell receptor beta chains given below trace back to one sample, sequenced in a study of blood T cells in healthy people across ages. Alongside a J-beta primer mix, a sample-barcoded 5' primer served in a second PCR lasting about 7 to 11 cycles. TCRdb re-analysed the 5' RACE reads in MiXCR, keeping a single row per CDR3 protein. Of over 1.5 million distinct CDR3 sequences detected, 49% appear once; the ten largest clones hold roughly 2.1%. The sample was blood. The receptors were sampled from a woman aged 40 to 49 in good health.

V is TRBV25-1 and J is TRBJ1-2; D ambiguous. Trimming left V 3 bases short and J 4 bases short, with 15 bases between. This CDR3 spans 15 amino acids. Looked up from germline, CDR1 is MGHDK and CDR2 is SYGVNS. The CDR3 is CASSDMDSDSYGYTF. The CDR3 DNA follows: TGTGCCAGCAGTGATATGGACTCGGATAGCTATGGCTACACCTTC.

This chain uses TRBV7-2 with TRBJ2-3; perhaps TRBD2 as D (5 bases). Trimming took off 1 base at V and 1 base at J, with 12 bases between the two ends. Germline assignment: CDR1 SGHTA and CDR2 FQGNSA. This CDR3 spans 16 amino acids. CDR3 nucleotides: TGTGCCAGCAGCTTAGTGCGGGCGTTAGGCACAGATACGCAGTATTTT. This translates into CASSLVRALGTDTQYF.

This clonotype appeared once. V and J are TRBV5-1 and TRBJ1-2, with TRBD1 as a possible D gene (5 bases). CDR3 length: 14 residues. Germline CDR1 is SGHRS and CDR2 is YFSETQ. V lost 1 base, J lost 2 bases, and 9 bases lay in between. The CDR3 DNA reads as TGCGCCAGCAGCTTGCAGGGTAAAAACTATGGCTACACCTTC. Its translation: CASSLQGKNYGYTF. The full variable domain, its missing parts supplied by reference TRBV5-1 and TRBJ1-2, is KAGVTQTPRYLIKTRGQQVTLSCSPISGHRSVSWYQQTPGQGLQFLFEYFSETQRNKGNFPGRFSGRQFSNSRSEMNVSTLELGDSALYLCASSLQGKNYGYTFGSGTRLTVV.

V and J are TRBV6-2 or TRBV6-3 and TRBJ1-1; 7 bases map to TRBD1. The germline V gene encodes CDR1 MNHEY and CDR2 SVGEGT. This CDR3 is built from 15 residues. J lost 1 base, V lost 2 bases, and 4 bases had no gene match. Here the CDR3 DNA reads TGTGCCAGCAGTTACACGGGACAGAAGAACACTGAAGCTTTCTTT. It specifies CASSYTGQKNTEAFF.

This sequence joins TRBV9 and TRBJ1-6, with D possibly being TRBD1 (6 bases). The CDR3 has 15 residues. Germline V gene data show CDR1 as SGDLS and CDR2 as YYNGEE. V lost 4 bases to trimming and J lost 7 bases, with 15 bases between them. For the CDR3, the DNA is TGTGCCAGCAGCCCACAGGGCCTCGGGAATTCACCCCTCCACTTT. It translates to CASSPQGLGNSPLHF.